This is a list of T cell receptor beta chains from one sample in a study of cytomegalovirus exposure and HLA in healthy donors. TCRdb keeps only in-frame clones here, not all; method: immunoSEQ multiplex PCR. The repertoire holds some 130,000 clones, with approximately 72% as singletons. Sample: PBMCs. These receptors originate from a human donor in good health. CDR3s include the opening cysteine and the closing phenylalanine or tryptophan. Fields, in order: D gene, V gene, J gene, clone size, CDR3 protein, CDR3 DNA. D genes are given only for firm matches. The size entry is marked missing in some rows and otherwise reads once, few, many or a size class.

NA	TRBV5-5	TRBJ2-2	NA	CASSLASTGLSNTGELFF	TGTGCCAGCAGCTTGGCTTCTACGGGACTTTCAAACACCGGGGAGCTGTTTTTT
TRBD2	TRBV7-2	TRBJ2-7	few	CASSLGGLANEQYF	TGTGCCAGCAGCTTGGGAGGACTAGCGAACGAGCAGTACTTC
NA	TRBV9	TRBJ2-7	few	CASSATAQPSYEQYF	TGTGCCAGCAGCGCGACTGCACAACCCTCCTACGAGCAGTACTTC
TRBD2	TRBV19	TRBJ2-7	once	CASSRTTSGYYEQYF	TGTGCCAGTAGTAGGACGACTAGCGGGTATTACGAGCAGTACTTC
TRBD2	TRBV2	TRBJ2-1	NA	CASESGSRDEQFF	TGTGCCAGCGAAAGCGGGAGTAGAGATGAGCAGTTCTTC
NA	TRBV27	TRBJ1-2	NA	CASSFLSRESNYGYTF	TGTGCCAGCAGTTTTCTATCCAGGGAATCGAACTATGGCTACACCTTC
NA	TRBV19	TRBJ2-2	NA	CASSLRRGAGELFF	TGTGCCAGTAGCCTCCGCAGGGGAGCCGGGGAGCTGTTTTTT
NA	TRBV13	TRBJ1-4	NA	CASSLGSEKLFF	TGTGCCAGCAGCTTAGGGTCGGAAAAACTGTTTTTT
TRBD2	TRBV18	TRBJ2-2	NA	CASSPSSGNTGELFF	TGTGCCAGCTCACCGTCTAGCGGGAACACCGGGGAGCTGTTTTTT
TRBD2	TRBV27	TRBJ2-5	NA	CASRTTGLSGRARRETQYF	TGTGCCAGCAGAACGACAGGGCTGAGCGGGAGGGCCCGTAGAGAGACCCAGTACTTC
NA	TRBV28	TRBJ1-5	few	CASRPGTAGNQPQHF	TGTGCCAGCAGACCCGGGACTGCGGGCAATCAGCCCCAGCATTTT
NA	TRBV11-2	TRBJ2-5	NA	CASSRETQYF	TGTGCCAGCAGCCGGGAGACCCAGTACTTC
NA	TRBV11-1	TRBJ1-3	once	CASSLGMGRTGNTIYF	TGTGCCAGCAGCTTGGGTATGGGGAGAACTGGAAACACCATATATTTT
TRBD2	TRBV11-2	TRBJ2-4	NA	CASSLEGTSGSSKNIQYF	TGTGCCAGCAGCTTAGAGGGGACTAGCGGGAGTTCCAAAAACATTCAGTACTTC
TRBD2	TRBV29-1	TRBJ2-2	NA	CSGRSGGNTGELFF	TGCAGCGGTCGGAGCGGGGGGAACACCGGGGAGCTGTTTTTT
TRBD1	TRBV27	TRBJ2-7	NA	CASSLLTGGYYEQYF	TGTGCCAGCAGTTTATTGACAGGGGGTTATTACGAGCAGTACTTC
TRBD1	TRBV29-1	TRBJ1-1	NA	CSVGSRGLGEAFF	TGCAGCGTTGGCAGCAGGGGGCTTGGTGAAGCTTTCTTT
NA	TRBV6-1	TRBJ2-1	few	CASTIANEQFF	TGTGCCAGCACGATTGCGAATGAGCAGTTCTTC
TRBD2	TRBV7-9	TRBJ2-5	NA	CSSSFPSGSKETQYF	TGTTCCAGCAGCTTCCCTAGCGGGAGTAAGGAGACCCAGTACTTC
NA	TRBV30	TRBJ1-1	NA	CAYEQDPTTEAFF	TGTGCCTACGAACAGGACCCGACCACTGAAGCTTTCTTT
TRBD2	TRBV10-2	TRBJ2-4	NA	CASRRGEGKNIQYF	TGCGCCAGTAGACGGGGGGAGGGCAAAAACATTCAGTACTTC
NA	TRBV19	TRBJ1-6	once	CATQSGRDSYNSPLHF	TGTGCCACCCAATCCGGGCGGGACTCCTATAATTCACCCCTCCACTTT
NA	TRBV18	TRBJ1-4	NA	CASSRVGATNEKLFF	TGTGCCAGCTCCAGGGTAGGGGCAACTAATGAAAAACTGTTTTTT
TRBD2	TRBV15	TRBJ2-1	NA	CATSRAGITSAAGVVVEQFF	TGTGCCACCAGCAGAGCAGGCATCACCTCGGCGGCGGGGGTTGTGGTTGAGCAGTTCTTC
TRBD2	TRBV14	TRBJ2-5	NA	CASSQDRRLAGKETQYF	TGTGCCAGCAGCCAAGATAGGAGACTAGCGGGAAAAGAGACCCAGTACTTC
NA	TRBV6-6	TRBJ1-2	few	CASSYSQGKGYTF	TGTGCCAGCAGTTACTCGCAGGGGAAGGGCTACACCTTC
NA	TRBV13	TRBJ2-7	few	CASSPLTSSGQYF	TGTGCCAGCAGCCCCCTTACTAGTTCTGGGCAGTACTTC
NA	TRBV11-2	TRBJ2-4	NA	CASSWAQGLAKNIQYF	TGTGCCAGCAGCTGGGCCCAGGGGTTGGCCAAAAACATTCAGTACTTC
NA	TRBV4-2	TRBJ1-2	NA	CASSPGASYGYTF	TGTGCCAGCAGCCCAGGGGCCTCCTATGGCTACACCTTC
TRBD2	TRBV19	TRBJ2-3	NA	CASTRAGGTDTQYF	TGTGCCAGCACCAGGGCGGGAGGCACAGATACGCAGTATTTT
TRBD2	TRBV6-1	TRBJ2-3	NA	CASSEAATSASTDTQYF	TGTGCCAGCAGTGAAGCGGCCACTAGCGCCAGCACAGATACGCAGTATTTT
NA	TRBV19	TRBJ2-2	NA	CASSPWGHTGELFF	TGTGCCAGTAGCCCATGGGGGCACACCGGGGAGCTGTTTTTT
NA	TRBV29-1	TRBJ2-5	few	CSARSGEETQYF	TGCAGCGCCCGGTCAGGGGAAGAGACCCAGTACTTC
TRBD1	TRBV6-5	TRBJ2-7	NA	CASRNRGFSYEQYF	TGTGCCAGCAGGAACAGGGGTTTCTCCTACGAGCAGTACTTC
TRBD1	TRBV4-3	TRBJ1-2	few	CASSPGTGLMGGYTF	TGCGCCAGCAGCCCCGGGACAGGGTTAATGGGAGGCTACACCTTC
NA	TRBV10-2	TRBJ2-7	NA	CASSEGLRFNEQYF	TGCGCCAGCAGTGAGGGTCTCAGGTTCAACGAGCAGTACTTC
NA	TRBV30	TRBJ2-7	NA	CAWSPTTGYEQYF	TGTGCCTGGAGCCCTACGACGGGCTACGAGCAGTACTTC
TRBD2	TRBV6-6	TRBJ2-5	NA	CASSPGASGNPETQYF	TGTGCCAGCAGCCCCGGTGCTAGCGGGAACCCAGAGACCCAGTACTTC
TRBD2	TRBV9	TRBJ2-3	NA	CASSEDPSGGAWDTQYF	TGTGCCAGCAGCGAAGACCCTAGCGGGGGGGCCTGGGATACGCAGTATTTT
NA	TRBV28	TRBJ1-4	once	CASSLGREKLFF	TGTGCCAGCAGCCTGGGGCGGGAAAAACTGTTTTTT
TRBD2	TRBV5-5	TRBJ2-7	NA	CASSRGGDRDYEQYF	TGTGCCAGCAGCCGCGGGGGGGACCGAGACTACGAGCAGTACTTC
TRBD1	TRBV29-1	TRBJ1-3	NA	CSVGASGGGSGNTIYF	TGCAGCGTCGGAGCCTCAGGGGGAGGCTCTGGAAACACCATATATTTT
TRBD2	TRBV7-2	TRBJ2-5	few	CASSSGASGGGETQYF	TGTGCCAGCAGCTCCGGGGCTAGCGGGGGGGGAGAGACCCAGTACTTC
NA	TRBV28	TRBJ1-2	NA	CASSLRDSTYGYTF	TGTGCCAGCAGTCTAAGAGACAGTACCTATGGCTACACCTTC
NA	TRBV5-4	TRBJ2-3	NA	CASSLEWTPPSTDTQYF	TGTGCCAGCAGCTTGGAGTGGACTCCACCTAGCACAGATACGCAGTATTTT
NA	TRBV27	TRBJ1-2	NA	CASSSPSRRSNYGYTF	TGTGCCAGCAGTTCCCCCTCCAGGAGGTCTAACTATGGCTACACCTTC
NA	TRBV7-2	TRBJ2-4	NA	CASRSVGLFDIQYF	TGTGCCAGCAGAAGCGTGGGACTGTTCGACATTCAGTACTTC
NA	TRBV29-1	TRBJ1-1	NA	CSVGNTGKGTEAFF	TGCAGCGTTGGTAATACGGGGAAGGGCACTGAAGCTTTCTTT
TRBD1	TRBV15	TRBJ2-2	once	CATSRQVSGGRNTGELFF	TGTGCCACCAGCAGACAAGTATCAGGGGGCCGGAACACCGGGGAGCTGTTTTTT
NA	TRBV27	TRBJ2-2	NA	CASSLPDRQNTGELFF	TGTGCCAGCAGTTTACCGGACAGACAGAACACCGGGGAGCTGTTTTTT
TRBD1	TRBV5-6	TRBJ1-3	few	CASSLLQGSTNTIYF	TGTGCCAGCAGCTTGTTACAGGGGTCAACAAACACCATATATTTT
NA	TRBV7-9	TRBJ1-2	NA	CASSKDRPRDYGYTF	TGTGCCAGCAGCAAAGACAGGCCGAGGGACTATGGCTACACCTTC
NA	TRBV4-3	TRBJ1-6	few	CASSQVLGQGNSPLHF	TGCGCCAGCAGCCAAGTTCTGGGGCAGGGTAATTCACCCCTCCACTTT